What follows are 15 T cell receptor beta chains derived from one specimen sequenced in a study. TCRdb analysed the RT-PCR reads with MiXCR anew, one entry per CDR3 protein. Altogether fewer than 800,000 distinct CDR3 sequences are present, 12% to 15% being singletons, with the ten largest covering around 3.3%. The specimen sequenced was memory CD4+ T cells from blood. The receptors shown here come from a female donor in good health, serving as a healthy control.

This clonotype came up a few times. This chain uses TRBV5-1 with TRBJ1-4; D not resolved. V was shortened by 3 bases and J by 4 bases, with 10 bases between the two germline ends. This CDR3 has 14 residues. Germline loops: CDR1 SGHRS, CDR2 YFSETQ. CDR3 sequence: CASSWGSDNEKLFF. CDR3 nucleotides: TGCGCCAGCAGCTGGGGATCTGATAATGAAAAACTGTTTTTT.

This clonotype turned up a few times. The V call is TRBV5-8, the J call TRBJ2-1; the match to TRBD1 covers 10 bases. Trimming cost V 4 bases and J 3 bases; bases outside gene matches: 7. Looked up from germline, CDR1 is SGHTS and CDR2 is YDEGEE. The CDR3 spans 16 residues. Written as DNA, the CDR3 is TGTGCCAGCAGCCTTCTGGGACAGGGGTTCTACAATGAGCAGTTCTTC. It translates to CASSLLGQGFYNEQFF.

The chain carries TRBV4-2 and TRBJ2-1, with 7 positions matching TRBD1. The length of the CDR3 is 17 residues. V trimming: 3 bases; J trimming: 10 bases; junction bases outside the gene matches: 18. Germline CDR1 reads LGHNA; CDR2 reads YNFKEQ. DNA of the CDR3: TGTGCCAGCAGCCAGTTACGAGGACAGGCGAGCTCCTACGAGCAGTTCTTC. This gives the protein CASSQLRGQASSYEQFF.

This clonotype was seen more than once but under ten times. The chain recombines TRBV6-5 with TRBJ2-7; 7 nucleotides line up with TRBD1. This CDR3 contains 16 residues. Germline CDR1 reads MNHEY; CDR2 reads SVGAGI. Germline trimming cut 5 bases from V and 6 bases from J; bases unmatched to any gene: 16. CDR3 sequence reads: CASSRSQGGYSSEQYF. The CDR3 bases are TGTGCCAGCAGTCGCTCCCAAGGGGGCTATTCATCCGAGCAGTACTTC.

This clonotype was found a few times. The chain uses TRBV6-2 or TRBV6-3 and TRBJ2-7; the D gene is possibly TRBD2 (5 bases). This CDR3 has 14 amino acids. CDR1 and CDR2 (germline): MNHEY, SVGEGT. Trimming removed 2 bases at V and 7 bases at J, with 15 bases between. The chain's CDR3 is CASSYDGSGGEQYF. The CDR3 DNA reads TGTGCCAGCAGTTACGATGGGAGTGGAGGAGAGCAGTACTTC.

This clonotype was seen ten or more times. V and J are TRBV10-3 and TRBJ1-5, with 9 positions matching TRBD1. Trimming at V came to 3 bases and at J to 6 bases, leaving 9 bases not matched to a gene. Germline V gene data show CDR1 as ENHRY and CDR2 as SYGVKD. The CDR3 contains 16 residues. CDR3 DNA sequence: TGTGCCATCAGTGAAAATACGGGACAGGGTGTTCAGCCCCAGCATTTT. This gives the protein CAISENTGQGVQPQHF.

The J gene is TRBJ2-1, the V gene TRBV20-1; 8 nucleotides line up with TRBD1. With 3 bases clipped from V and 1 base from J, the junction kept 8 bases outside the gene matches. Germline assignment: CDR1 DFQATT and CDR2 SNEGSKA (reference sequence). The length of the CDR3 is 16 residues. This chain's CDR3 is CSARHPGGLSYNEQFF. The CDR3, as DNA: TGCAGTGCTAGGCACCCAGGGGGCCTATCCTACAATGAGCAGTTCTTC.

This clonotype was observed many times. CDR3 in amino acids: CASSQENRGVNYGYTF. CDR3 nucleotide sequence: TGCGCCAGCAGCCAAGAAAACAGGGGCGTGAACTATGGCTACACCTTC. The chain links TRBV4-1 to TRBJ1-2; 7 bases match TRBD1. The CDR3 is 16 amino acids. The trim removed 0 bases at V and 2 bases at J, leaving 6 bases unmatched. Germline-derived CDR1 and CDR2 are MGHRA and YSYEKL.

This clonotype has a count of ten or more. The rearrangement joins TRBV6-4 to TRBJ1-1; no clear D. CDR3 size: 14 residues. The V end was cut by 3 bases, the J end by 1 base, with 9 bases between. The germline CDR1 and CDR2 sequences are MRHNA and SNTAGT. As DNA, the CDR3 is TGTGCCAGCAGTGATGTGCACACGAACACTGAAGCTTTCTTT. Translated, it gives CASSDVHTNTEAFF.

This sequence joins TRBV18 and TRBJ2-3; the match to TRBD2 covers 13 bases. J lost 4 bases, V lost 4 bases, and 11 bases had no gene match. The CDR3 has 18 residues. The germline gives CDR1 KGHSH, CDR2 LQKENI. CDR3 region: CASSRFSGLAGVSDTQYF. The CDR3 nucleotides read TGTGCCAGCTCACGATTCAGCGGACTAGCGGGAGTGTCAGATACGCAGTATTTT. Together with reference TRBV18 and TRBJ2-3, the CDR3 gives the full variable domain: NAGVMQNPRHLVRRRGQEARLRCSPMKGHSHVYWYRQLPEEGLKFMVYLQKENIIDESGMPKERFSAEFPKEGPSILRIQQVVRGDSAAYFCASSRFSGLAGVSDTQYFGPGTRLTVL.

This clonotype was observed a handful of times. The rearrangement uses TRBV11-2 and TRBJ2-7, with D hard to call. Germline assignment: CDR1 SGHAT and CDR2 FQNNGV. Trimming cost V 2 bases and J 3 bases, with 8 bases left between them. The CDR3 is 13 residues long. CDR3 region: CASSLNKLYEQYF. DNA for the CDR3: TGTGCCAGCAGCTTAAATAAGCTCTACGAGCAGTACTTC. Full variable domain (outside the CDR3, taken from reference TRBV11-2 and TRBJ2-7): EAGVAQSPRYKIIEKRQSVAFWCNPISGHATLYWYQQILGQGPKLLIQFQNNGVVDDSQLPKDRFSAERLKGVDSTLKIQPAKLEDSAVYLCASSLNKLYEQYFGPGTRLTVT.

This CDR3 reads CAISESAGTSTDTQYF. The DNA for the CDR3 is TGTGCCATCAGTGAGTCGGCGGGAACTAGCACAGATACGCAGTATTTT. This rearrangement joins TRBV10-3 to TRBJ2-3; D is perhaps TRBD2 (6 bases). Trimming shortened V by 0 bases and J by 0 bases, and 10 bases separated the two germline ends. Germline V gives CDR1 ENHRY, CDR2 SYGVKD. The CDR3 loop spans 16 amino acids.

This clonotype was counted a few times. The chain employs TRBV20-1 and TRBJ1-3, with D possibly TRBD1 on 5 matching bases. Germline CDR1 DFQATT, CDR2 SNEGSKA (reference sequence). The CDR3 has 15 residues. V shed 6 bases and J shed 0 bases, with 15 bases lying between them. The CDR3 protein is CSAREGLISGNTIYF. DNA of the CDR3: TGCAGTGCCCGGGAGGGGTTAATCTCTGGAAACACCATATATTTT.

In its sample, this clonotype was seen a few times. This sequence joins TRBV7-7 and TRBJ2-5; D remains ambiguous. V lost 5 bases to trimming and J lost 5 bases, with 12 bases between them. Germline values: CDR1 SSHAT, CDR2 FNYEAQ (reference sequence). The CDR3 has 13 amino acids. DNA for the CDR3: TGTGCCAGCAGCCTCGGTATGGCTGAGACCCAGTACTTC. Protein product: CASSLGMAETQYF.

The chain links TRBV5-4 to TRBJ2-3, with TRBD2 identical over 7 bases. CDR1 SGHNT and CDR2 YYREEE come from the germline V gene (reference sequence). The CDR3 totals 15 residues. V gave up 0 bases and J gave up 2 bases; unmatched junction bases: 3. The CDR3 here is CASSLAAGDTDTQYF. CDR3 bases: TGTGCCAGCAGCTTGGCCGCGGGGGACACAGATACGCAGTATTTT.